This is a list of T cell receptor beta chains from one sample in a study of T cells expressing NK-cell markers. TCRdb derives one entry per CDR3 protein from the 5' RACE reads, leaving out DNA. The listing contains about 160,000 distinct CDR3 sequences. The sequenced sample consisted of blood T cells: a sorted CD56 or NKG2C T cell subset, CD4+ or CD8+ T cells, or bulk PBMC T cells (not recorded which). Receptor source: a woman between 18 and 69 years old in good health. The CDR3 runs from the conserved cysteine through the conserved F or W.

>TRBV7-3|TRBJ2-6
CASSLRGISGANVLTF
>TRBV28|TRBJ2-7
CASSFSLAGAGEQYF
>TRBV5-1|TRBJ2-5
CASSLGHPQETQYF
>TRBV5-1|TRBJ2-5
CASSLGRDRTLKETQYF
>TRBV5-1|TRBJ2-7
CASSLRDRATTYEQYF
>TRBV2|TRBJ1-2
CASSSGTGGGYTF
>TRBV24-1|TRBJ2-2
CATSDSGLANTGELFF
>TRBV20-1|TRBJ2-1
CSARLRGETDEQFF
>TRBV4-2|TRBJ2-7
CASSQGLSSYEQYF
>TRBV5-5|TRBJ2-4
CASSWGQGKNIQYF
>TRBV5-1|TRBJ2-1
CASSSPLATYNEQFF
>TRBV2|TRBJ2-7
CASGPQTYEQYF
>TRBV3-1|TRBJ1-1
CASSAQGLVKTEAFF
>TRBV18|TRBJ2-3
CASSPQGADTQYF
>TRBV28|TRBJ1-2
CASSFFQAGYTF
>TRBV12-3/TRBV12-4|TRBJ1-5
CASSPTGARQPQHF
>TRBV27|TRBJ1-4
CASSLQQGFATNEKLFF
>TRBV29-1|TRBJ2-2
CSVEEPRGTGELFF
>TRBV9|TRBJ2-3
CASSVSGLIPDTQYF
>TRBV18|TRBJ1-5
CASSQNRGQGNQPQHF
>TRBV5-1|TRBJ1-3
CASSRDSFISGNTIYF
>TRBV9|TRBJ2-5
CASSEGWGAPVLQETQYF
>TRBV7-8|TRBJ2-1
CASSLAWDQFF
>TRBV3-1|TRBJ2-6
CASSQRGSGANVLTF
>TRBV10-3|TRBJ2-1
CAISGNTGQGPNEQFF
>TRBV25-1|TRBJ1-1
CASSESRSGGDTEAFF
>TRBV6-2/TRBV6-3|TRBJ2-2
CASIARAGELFF
>TRBV20-1|TRBJ2-7
CSARTNRVGYEQYF
>TRBV9|TRBJ1-4
CASSVDPLSGGENEKLFF
>TRBV7-6|TRBJ2-7
CASSLNLRGSLSYEQYF
>TRBV7-3|TRBJ2-1
CASSIEPQGRDEQFF
>TRBV14|TRBJ1-1
CASSQDVNTEAFF
>TRBV28|TRBJ2-7
CASSSSRAGENYEQYF
>TRBV4-1|TRBJ1-6
CASSNRDSNSPLHF
>TRBV27|TRBJ1-5
CASSYTGPNQPQHF
>TRBV7-3|TRBJ2-5
CASSFYGASEETQYF
>TRBV4-2|TRBJ1-2
CASSRDRGGGYTF
>TRBV11-1|TRBJ2-5
CASSLLGSSGRPGETQYF
>TRBV7-2|TRBJ2-1
CASRWTRDNEQFF
>TRBV19|TRBJ2-2
CASTQGLAGGPGELFF
>TRBV20-1|TRBJ1-2
CSARVGRGNGYTF
>TRBV4-1|TRBJ2-1
CASSQTGGLDEQFF
>TRBV5-6|TRBJ2-7
CASSLGGLGSYEQYF